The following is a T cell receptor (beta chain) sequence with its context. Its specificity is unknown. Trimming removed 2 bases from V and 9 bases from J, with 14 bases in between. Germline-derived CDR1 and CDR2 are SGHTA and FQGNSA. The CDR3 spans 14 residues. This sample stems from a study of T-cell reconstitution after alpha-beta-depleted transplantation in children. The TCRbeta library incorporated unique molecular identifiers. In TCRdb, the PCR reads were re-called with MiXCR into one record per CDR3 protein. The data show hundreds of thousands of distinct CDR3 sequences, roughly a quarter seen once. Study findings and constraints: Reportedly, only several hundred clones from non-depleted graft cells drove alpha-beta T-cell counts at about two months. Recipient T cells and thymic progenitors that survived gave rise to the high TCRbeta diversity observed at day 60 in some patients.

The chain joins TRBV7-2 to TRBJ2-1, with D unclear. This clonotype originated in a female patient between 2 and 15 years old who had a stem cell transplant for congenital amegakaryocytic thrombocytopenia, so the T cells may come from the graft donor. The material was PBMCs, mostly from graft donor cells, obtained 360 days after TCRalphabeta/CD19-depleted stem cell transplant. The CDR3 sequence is CASSLWSRSGEQFF. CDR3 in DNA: TGTGCCAGCAGCTTATGGTCCCGTTCCGGTGAGCAGTTCTTC. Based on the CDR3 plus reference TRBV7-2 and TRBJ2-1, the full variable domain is GAGVSQSPSNKVTEKGKDVELRCDPISGHTALYWYRQSLGQGLEFLIYFQGNSAPDKSGLPSDRFSAERTGGSVSTLTIQRTQQEDSAVYLCASSLWSRSGEQFFGPGTRLTVL.